This is a list of T cell receptor beta chains from one sample in a study of shared clonotypes between healthy human individuals. Libraries were prepared by immunoSEQ multiplex PCR; TCRdb keeps only in-frame clonotypes and omits some of them. The table records just over 2,000,000 clones, approximately 94% of them present only once. The sequenced sample was naive CD8+ T cells sorted from blood. All receptors derive from a man younger than 35 in good health. Each CDR3 is given with its conserved first and last residue. The order of the fields is J gene, V gene, D gene, clone size, CDR3 DNA, CDR3 protein. The D gene is left open where the match is weak. Size is omitted from some rows. Given values are once, few, many or a class for expanded clones.

j_gene: TRBJ1-1
v_gene: TRBV28
d_gene: .
abundance: .
CDR3nt: TGTGCCAGCAGCCCCTTTTTGAGCATGAACACTGAAGCTTTCTTT
CDR3aa: CASSPFLSMNTEAFF

j_gene: TRBJ2-5
v_gene: TRBV4-1
d_gene: .
abundance: .
CDR3nt: TGCGCCAGCAGCCAAGACAGGGGATCGAGAGAGACCCAGTACTTC
CDR3aa: CASSQDRGSRETQYF

j_gene: TRBJ2-1
v_gene: TRBV6-1
d_gene: .
abundance: .
CDR3nt: TGTGCCAGCGGATGGGACTCCTACAATGAGCAGTTCTTC
CDR3aa: CASGWDSYNEQFF

j_gene: TRBJ2-7
v_gene: TRBV4-1
d_gene: .
abundance: .
CDR3nt: TGCGCCAGCAGCCAAATAAGCTCAAGCTCCTACGAGCAGTACTTC
CDR3aa: CASSQISSSSYEQYF

j_gene: TRBJ2-1
v_gene: TRBV27
d_gene: .
abundance: .
CDR3nt: TGTGCCAGCAGTTTGTCCGAGATCCTCAATGAGCAGTTCTTC
CDR3aa: CASSLSEILNEQFF

j_gene: TRBJ2-2
v_gene: TRBV7-9
d_gene: .
abundance: once
CDR3nt: TGTGCCAGCAGCCTTGTCTGGACCGGGGAGCTGTTTTTT
CDR3aa: CASSLVWTGELFF

j_gene: TRBJ2-5
v_gene: TRBV5-1
d_gene: TRBD2
abundance: .
CDR3nt: TGCGCCAGCAGCGGCAAATTAGCGGGGGTCGCGGAGACCCAGTACTTC
CDR3aa: CASSGKLAGVAETQYF

j_gene: TRBJ1-4
v_gene: TRBV11-2
d_gene: .
abundance: .
CDR3nt: TGTGCCAGCAGCTTAGTGGCAACTAATGAAAAACTGTTTTTT
CDR3aa: CASSLVATNEKLFF

j_gene: TRBJ1-6
v_gene: TRBV19
d_gene: TRBD1
abundance: .
CDR3nt: TGTGCCAGTAGGTTGACAGGGGGCTTTTCACCCCTCCACTTT
CDR3aa: CASRLTGGFSPLHF

j_gene: TRBJ2-7
v_gene: TRBV7-9
d_gene: TRBD2
abundance: .
CDR3nt: TGTGCCAGCAGCTTGGCTCGGACTAGCGGGGACGAGCAGTACTTC
CDR3aa: CASSLARTSGDEQYF

j_gene: TRBJ2-7
v_gene: TRBV21-1
d_gene: .
abundance: .
CDR3nt: TGTGCCAGCAGCAGTGGGTACGAGCAGTACTTC
CDR3aa: CASSSGYEQYF

j_gene: TRBJ2-1
v_gene: TRBV5-1
d_gene: TRBD2
abundance: .
CDR3nt: TGCGCCAGCAGCTTTGACGTAAGCGGGAGTCCCTACAATGAGCAGTTCTTC
CDR3aa: CASSFDVSGSPYNEQFF

j_gene: TRBJ2-5
v_gene: TRBV5-4
d_gene: TRBD1
abundance: .
CDR3nt: TGTGCCAGCAGACCGGACAGGCCCCAAGAGACCCAGTACTTC
CDR3aa: CASRPDRPQETQYF

j_gene: TRBJ2-2
v_gene: TRBV11-3
d_gene: .
abundance: .
CDR3nt: TGTGCCAGCAGCTTATCACCAAACGCCGGGGAGCTGTTTTTT
CDR3aa: CASSLSPNAGELFF

j_gene: TRBJ2-3
v_gene: TRBV27
d_gene: TRBD2
abundance: .
CDR3nt: TGTGCCAGCAGTTTCCGACTAGCGGGGTTTACGGATACGCAGTATTTT
CDR3aa: CASSFRLAGFTDTQYF

j_gene: TRBJ2-1
v_gene: TRBV7-9
d_gene: .
abundance: .
CDR3nt: TGTGCCAGCAGCTTATTGACGGGGATCCTAATTGCGAGGAATGAGCAGTTCTTC
CDR3aa: CASSLLTGILIARNEQFF

j_gene: TRBJ1-1
v_gene: TRBV10-2
d_gene: .
abundance: .
CDR3nt: TGCGCCAGCAGTGAGTCGCAGGTAGGGGAAGCTTTCTTT
CDR3aa: CASSESQVGEAFF

j_gene: TRBJ2-1
v_gene: TRBV5-1
d_gene: .
abundance: .
CDR3nt: TGCGCCAGCAGCTTGGGTTTTCCACAAGGAGAGCAGTTCTTC
CDR3aa: CASSLGFPQGEQFF

j_gene: TRBJ1-6
v_gene: TRBV2
d_gene: .
abundance: once
CDR3nt: TGTGCCAGCAGTCGATCGATGGAAAATAATTCACCCCTCCACTTT
CDR3aa: CASSRSMENNSPLHF

j_gene: TRBJ2-1
v_gene: TRBV27
d_gene: .
abundance: .
CDR3nt: TGTGCCAGCAGCCTGACACCGTGGAATGAGCAGTTCTTC
CDR3aa: CASSLTPWNEQFF

j_gene: TRBJ1-2
v_gene: TRBV9
d_gene: .
abundance: .
CDR3nt: TGTGCCAGCAGCGTAGGGACAGAAAATAACTATGGCTACACCTTC
CDR3aa: CASSVGTENNYGYTF

j_gene: TRBJ1-2
v_gene: TRBV7-2
d_gene: TRBD1
abundance: .
CDR3nt: TGTGCCAGCAGCTTACTTAGGACAGGAGAATATGGCTACACCTTC
CDR3aa: CASSLLRTGEYGYTF

j_gene: TRBJ2-1
v_gene: TRBV5-1
d_gene: TRBD2
abundance: .
CDR3nt: TGCGCCAGCAGCCCCCCCAAAGGGACTAGCGCGAACAATGAGCAGTTCTTC
CDR3aa: CASSPPKGTSANNEQFF

j_gene: TRBJ1-3
v_gene: TRBV30
d_gene: .
abundance: once
CDR3nt: TGTGCCTGGAGTAGCTCCCCCACGAACACCATATATTTT
CDR3aa: CAWSSSPTNTIYF

j_gene: TRBJ2-1
v_gene: TRBV6-5
d_gene: .
abundance: once
CDR3nt: TGTGCCAGCAGTTACTCGGTTAGCTCCTACAATGAGCAGTTCTTC
CDR3aa: CASSYSVSSYNEQFF

j_gene: TRBJ2-1
v_gene: TRBV7-8
d_gene: .
abundance: .
CDR3nt: TGTGCCAGCAGCCTACCAGCTGCCTACAATGAGCAGTTCTTC
CDR3aa: CASSLPAAYNEQFF

j_gene: TRBJ2-4
v_gene: TRBV5-6
d_gene: .
abundance: .
CDR3nt: TGTGCCAGCAGCTTGGGACTCGTCAAAAACATTCAGTACTTC
CDR3aa: CASSLGLVKNIQYF

j_gene: TRBJ1-5
v_gene: TRBV9
d_gene: .
abundance: once
CDR3nt: TGTGCCAGCAGCGTACTACAGCCCCAGCATTTT
CDR3aa: CASSVLQPQHF

j_gene: TRBJ1-2
v_gene: TRBV4-1
d_gene: .
abundance: once
CDR3nt: TGCGCCAGCAGCCAGACACTGGGCTATGGCTACACCTTC
CDR3aa: CASSQTLGYGYTF

j_gene: TRBJ1-5
v_gene: TRBV7-9
d_gene: .
abundance: .
CDR3nt: TGTGCCAGCAGCTTAAATGACTTTTGGACAGAAGATCAGCCCCAGCATTTT
CDR3aa: CASSLNDFWTEDQPQHF

j_gene: TRBJ2-4
v_gene: TRBV23-1
d_gene: TRBD2
abundance: .
CDR3nt: TGCGCCAGCAGCCCTGGGACTAGCGGGAGGGGTTACATTCAGTACTTC
CDR3aa: CASSPGTSGRGYIQYF

j_gene: TRBJ2-1
v_gene: TRBV10-1
d_gene: TRBD1
abundance: once
CDR3nt: TGCGCCAGCAGTATCGACAGGGACTCCTACAATGAGCAGTTCTTC
CDR3aa: CASSIDRDSYNEQFF